This is a list of T cell receptor beta chains from one sample in a study of shared clonotypes between healthy human individuals. Repertoires were generated with immunoSEQ multiplex PCR, while TCRdb's copy carries only in-frame clones and drops some. This table holds about 2.1 million clones, about 94% found once. Material: naive CD8+ T cells from PBMCs. These receptors all stem from a man aged 18 to 35 in good health. Some clones in this sample may be carry-over from other donors' samples. CDR3s include the opening cysteine and the closing phenylalanine or tryptophan. Each record gives: J gene, clone size, V gene, D gene, CDR3 DNA, CDR3 protein. D genes are given only for firm matches. Only part of the rows carry a size: once, few, many, or a class if the clone is expanded.

>TRBJ2-7|NA|TRBV6-5|NA
TGTGCCAGCAGTTACTCGGGTAGTTCCTACGAGCAGTACTTC
CASSYSGSSYEQYF
>TRBJ1-5|once|TRBV7-6|TRBD1
TGTGCCAGCAGCCCCGGGACAGGGATTCAGCCCCAGCATTTT
CASSPGTGIQPQHF
>TRBJ1-2|NA|TRBV27|TRBD1
TGTGCCAGCAGAGGTGGGACAGAGACTAACTATGGCTACACCTTC
CASRGGTETNYGYTF
>TRBJ2-2|NA|TRBV9|TRBD2
TGTGCCAGCAGCGTAGTGGACATAGCGGGAGTTGACACCGGGGAGCTGTTTTTT
CASSVVDIAGVDTGELFF
>TRBJ1-5|NA|TRBV28|TRBD1
TGTGCCAGCAGTTTGCCACAGGGGGGGCAGCCCCAGCATTTT
CASSLPQGGQPQHF
>TRBJ2-1|once|TRBV30|TRBD2
TGTGCCTGGAGTGTAAGCGGGAGGGCCATGGATGAGCAGTTCTTC
CAWSVSGRAMDEQFF
>TRBJ2-2|NA|TRBV29-1|TRBD1
TGCAGCGCCCCGGGACAGGGAACCGGGGAGCTGTTTTTT
CSAPGQGTGELFF
>TRBJ2-7|once|TRBV30|TRBD2
TGTGCCTGGGCGGTAGGGACTAGCGGGACCTCTTACGAGCAGTACTTC
CAWAVGTSGTSYEQYF
>TRBJ2-1|NA|TRBV4-1|TRBD2
TGCGCCAGCAGCTACACCAAGCGGGAGGGCCTCAATGAGCAGTTCTTC
CASSYTKREGLNEQFF
>TRBJ2-7|NA|TRBV18|TRBD1
TGTGCCAGCTCACCACGGGACAGGGGGCGACCTGACGAGCAGTACTTC
CASSPRDRGRPDEQYF
>TRBJ1-2|NA|TRBV9|TRBD1
TGTGCCAGCAGCGTGGGGAGACAGGGGGCGGTCTATGGCTACACCTTC
CASSVGRQGAVYGYTF
>TRBJ1-2|NA|TRBV6-1|NA
TGTGCCAGCACCGGGGTAGGGGCGGAAGGCTACACCTTC
CASTGVGAEGYTF
>TRBJ2-3|NA|TRBV30|TRBD2
TGTGCCTCGTTCTTCGGTAGCGGGGAAGCAAGCACAGATACGCAGTATTTT
CASFFGSGEASTDTQYF
>TRBJ1-4|NA|TRBV9|NA
TGTGCCAGCAGCGTAACGCAGGGGCAGGGTGAAAAACTGTTTTTT
CASSVTQGQGEKLFF
>TRBJ2-3|few|TRBV9|TRBD1
TGTGCCAGCAGCGACCGGGACAGGGGAACAGATACGCAGTATTTT
CASSDRDRGTDTQYF
>TRBJ2-7|NA|TRBV28|NA
TGTGCCAGCAGCCAACCGGGCCAAAAATCCTACGAGCAGTACTTC
CASSQPGQKSYEQYF
>TRBJ1-2|NA|TRBV7-6|NA
TGTGCCAGCAGCATCACCGGGACCCTCCACATGAGCTTC
CASSITGTLHMSF
>TRBJ2-5|once|TRBV9|TRBD2
TGTGCCAGCAGCGTAGATGGACTAGCGGGTAAAGAGACCCAGTACTTC
CASSVDGLAGKETQYF
>TRBJ2-3|NA|TRBV28|NA
TGTGCCAGCAGTCCCCGGACAGTGTCTAGCACAGATACGCAGTATTTT
CASSPRTVSSTDTQYF
>TRBJ1-1|NA|TRBV4-3|NA
TGCGCCAGCAGCCAAGAGGGTATATGGACTGAAGCTTTCTTT
CASSQEGIWTEAFF
>TRBJ1-2|NA|TRBV5-6|TRBD1
TGTGCCAGCAGTAACTCTGTGGGACAGCTAGCTTATGGCTACACCTTC
CASSNSVGQLAYGYTF
>TRBJ1-1|NA|TRBV29-1|TRBD1
TGCAGCGTTGAAGCCCCTCAACGGACAGGGGGAGGCACTGAAGCTTTCTTT
CSVEAPQRTGGGTEAFF
>TRBJ2-7|NA|TRBV28|NA
TGTGCCAGCAGTCCACTCTGGGAGACTCGGTACGAGCAGTACTTC
CASSPLWETRYEQYF
>TRBJ2-1|NA|TRBV27|TRBD2
TGTGCCAGCAGCCCTCTAGCGGGAGTTGGTGGTGAGCAGTTCTTC
CASSPLAGVGGEQFF
>TRBJ1-1|NA|TRBV13|NA
TGTGCCAGCAGCTTAGTGCCCTGGGGGAACACTGAAGCTTTCTTT
CASSLVPWGNTEAFF
>TRBJ2-7|NA|TRBV6-7|TRBD2
TGTGCCAGCAGTTACTCGAGTTTTCCCGCACCCCCTCGGAGCGGGACCCCCTACGAGCAGTACTTC
CASSYSSFPAPPRSGTPYEQYF
>TRBJ2-1|NA|TRBV4-3|TRBD2
TGCGCCAGCAGCCAAACCCGAAGTCTAGCGGGAGGCAGTGAGCAGTTCTTC
CASSQTRSLAGGSEQFF
>TRBJ1-1|NA|TRBV30|NA
TGTGCTTGTCCCCAGTGGGGTGGCACTGAAGCTTTCTTT
CACPQWGGTEAFF
>TRBJ2-1|NA|TRBV19|NA
TGTGCCAGTAGTGGCGCTGAGCAGTTCTTC
CASSGAEQFF
>TRBJ2-7|NA|TRBV28|NA
TGTGCCAGCAGTCTCTCCGGGAGTAACGAGCAGTACTTC
CASSLSGSNEQYF
>TRBJ2-7|NA|TRBV27|TRBD1
TGTGCCAGCAGTCCGGGACAGGGGTCCGAGCAGTACTTC
CASSPGQGSEQYF
>TRBJ1-1|NA|TRBV11-3|NA
TGTGCCAGCAGCCAGGACAGAAACACTGAAGCTTTCTTT
CASSQDRNTEAFF
>TRBJ2-1|NA|TRBV5-6|TRBD1
TGTGCCAGCAGCTTCGGGACAGGGGCAGACAATGAGCAGTTCTTC
CASSFGTGADNEQFF
>TRBJ2-1|NA|TRBV5-1|TRBD2
TGCGCCAGCAGCCTAACTAGCGGGAGTTTCGATGAGCAGTTCTTC
CASSLTSGSFDEQFF
>TRBJ2-1|NA|TRBV7-8|NA
TGTGCCAGCAGCGTCCTGAATGAGCAGTTCTTC
CASSVLNEQFF
>TRBJ2-1|NA|TRBV6-5|NA
TGTGCCAGCAGTTACTTTAGCGGCCCCTACAATGAGCAGTTCTTC
CASSYFSGPYNEQFF
>TRBJ1-1|NA|TRBV18|NA
TGTGCCAGCTCACCGCCGGACGGGATGAACACTGAAGCTTTCTTT
CASSPPDGMNTEAFF
>TRBJ2-7|NA|TRBV5-1|NA
TGCGCCAGCAGCCCCAGGGGGCTAGCGGCAGCCTACGAGCAGTACTTC
CASSPRGLAAAYEQYF
>TRBJ2-5|NA|TRBV6-1|NA
TGTGCCAGCAGGTGGGCCGGAGAGACCCAGTACTTC
CASRWAGETQYF
>TRBJ2-1|once|TRBV20-1|NA
TGCAGTGCTCTCTACGGGACTCCGTTCTTC
CSALYGTPFF
>TRBJ2-3|NA|TRBV27|NA
TGTGCCAGCAGTTTCCAGCGGAGCACAGATACGCAGTATTTT
CASSFQRSTDTQYF
>TRBJ2-3|NA|TRBV10-1|NA
TGCGCCAGCAGTGAACAGTCGGGAGCGGATACGCAGTATTTT
CASSEQSGADTQYF
>TRBJ2-7|NA|TRBV4-2|NA
TGTGCCAGCAGCGGCCAGGGTGGGTCCTACGAGCAGTACTTC
CASSGQGGSYEQYF
>TRBJ2-2|NA|TRBV19|NA
TGTGCCAGTAGTATTTCCCCCCCACACGGGGAAGCGGGCGGGGAGCTGTTTTTT
CASSISPPHGEAGGELFF
>TRBJ2-1|NA|TRBV5-4|NA
TGTGCCAGCAGCGAAACTCTAGCAACGGTCTACAATGAGCAGTTCTTC
CASSETLATVYNEQFF
>TRBJ2-3|NA|TRBV28|NA
TGTGCGCCCCGGGGGGCAGTAACAGATACGCAGTATTTT
CAPRGAVTDTQYF
>TRBJ2-1|NA|TRBV9|NA
TGTGCCAGCAGTCTACTCACCGGCGATGAGCAGTTCTTC
CASSLLTGDEQFF
>TRBJ2-7|NA|TRBV10-3|NA
TGTGCCATCAGTGAGTCTGCTAGGAGGGCCTACGAGCAGTACTTC
CAISESARRAYEQYF
>TRBJ2-5|NA|TRBV6-5|TRBD1
TGTGCCAGTACACAGGGGGCCGGGGGAGAGACCCAGTACTTC
CASTQGAGGETQYF
>TRBJ2-1|NA|TRBV9|NA
TGTGCCAGCAGCTATCAGGGATTGAGCTCCTACAATGAGCAGTTCTTC
CASSYQGLSSYNEQFF
>TRBJ2-2|once|TRBV9|NA
TGTGCCAGCAGCGTAGACACGGAAACCGGGGAGCTGTTTTTT
CASSVDTETGELFF